This TCR beta chain was recorded in a study of Graves' ophthalmopathy and Graves' hyperthyroidism. Turning to this clonotype: Given a much more abundant clone one base away, this may be a read error.

The CDR3 covers 15 residues. Trimming cost V 0 bases and J 3 bases, with 13 bases left between them. CDR1 is SGHKS and CDR2 is YYEKEE in the germline V gene (reference sequence). CDR3 regions of TCR beta were amplified from RNA transcripts. After a first-round RT-PCR with HTBI primers, a second-round multiplex PCR was run. TCRdb re-called the multiplex PCR reads through MiXCR, storing one row per CDR3 protein. The table has just over 400,000 distinct CDR3 sequences, roughly 21% seen once. The chain uses TRBV5-5 and TRBJ2-7; tentative D call: TRBD2 (5 bases). Input material: peripheral blood. This sequence originates from a woman under 30 with stable Graves' hyperthyroidism. CDR3 nucleotides: TGTGCCAGCAGCTTGGCCCGACGGGGATACTACGAGCAGTACTTC. It translates to CASSLARRGYYEQYF. The complete variable domain, with remaining parts taken from reference TRBV5-5 and TRBJ2-7, reads DAGVTQSPTHLIKTRGQQVTLRCSPISGHKSVSWYQQVLGQGPQFIFQYYEKEERGRGNFPDRFSARQFPNYSSELNVNALLLGDSALYLCASSLARRGYYEQYFGPGTRLTVT.